The present T cell receptor (beta chain) was sequenced within a study of T cells expressing NK-cell markers (dated by TCRdb to about 2020). About the study as a whole: TCR beta-chain repertoires were profiled in sorted CD3+CD56+NKG2C+, CD3+CD56+NKG2C- and CD3+CD56-NKG2C+ T-cell subsets from fewer than 10 donors. Libraries were sequenced as 2 x 150 bp reads on Illumina HiSeq 2000/2500, MiSeq or NextSeq. Most of the eight sequenced donors were HCMV-seropositive and one was HCMV-seronegative. All eight donors whose samples were sequenced were randomly selected healthy volunteers, three of them men and five women. The investigation overall reported the following: In over 5 donors, the dominant CD3+CD56+NKG2C+ clonotypes were among the top 10 CD8+ clonotypes and accounted for roughly 1.0-7.5% of CD8+ T cells. Those dominant clonotypes were again the most abundant among CD3+CD56-NKG2C+ cells in a handful of donors, at 28.3-60.1%. It remained unclear whether the expanded NKG2C-expressing T cell clones were specific for HCMV antigens.

The sequencing machine was an Illumina HiSeq 2000. TCR beta cDNA libraries were made by 5'RACE template switching that added a universal primer site and unique molecular identifiers. cDNA synthesis was primed from the TCR beta constant segment, followed by two successive PCR amplification steps. On the study's bioinformatics: MIGEC was used to demultiplex reads and group reads by UMI, and MiTCR was used to assemble and quantify clonotypes. To exclude erroneous sequences, only TCR cDNA sequences supported by at least two reads were retained. The tcR package was used for downstream repertoire analysis, with clonotypes matched between fractions based on CDR3 nucleotide sequence plus V segment. Antigen specificity was annotated against VDJdb with VDJmatch, allowing one amino acid substitution in CDR3. Through TCRdb reprocessing, the reads give one entry per CDR3 protein sequence; DNA is omitted. These V and J calls rely on TCRdb rather than the paper's analysis. The sample table includes about 460,000 distinct CDR3 sequences. Roughly 1.4% of the sample is taken by the ten largest.

A commercial ELISA kit detecting HCMV-specific IgG in serum was used to determine HCMV serostatus. Ficoll density gradient centrifugation was used to isolate peripheral blood mononuclear cells from blood. With regard to this clonotype: Its antigen specificity is not known.

From cysteine to phenylalanine, the CDR3 is 15 amino acids long. Only the protein is on record. Based on the germline V gene, the CDR1 and CDR2 sequences are MDHEN and SYDVKM. Sequenced: blood T cells: a sorted CD56 or NKG2C T cell subset, CD4+ or CD8+ T cells, or bulk PBMC T cells (not recorded which). The rearrangement combines TRBV28 with TRBJ1-2. This clonotype originated in a woman aged 50 to 60 in good health. Donor details come from another sample of the same person, matched by shared clones. CDR3 loop: CASSFGPGANYGYTF.